This T cell receptor (beta chain) was identified during a study of T cell changes during pregnancy in multiple sclerosis. The data were produced by immunoSEQ multiplex PCR, yet TCRdb's version contains in-frame clones alone and is incomplete. The sample gives 65,000 to 70,000 clones, 85% to 95% of which show up once; around 2% is in the top ten. J lost 0 bases, V lost 5 bases, and 6 bases had no gene match. Germline V gives CDR1 SGHTA, CDR2 FQGNSA. This CDR3 is 16 amino acids long. The chain links TRBV7-2 to TRBJ1-4; 7 bases line up with TRBD1. The TCR comes from a female donor in good health, enrolled as a control in a pregnancy study. The sample was peripheral blood, taken in the third trimester of pregnancy. CDR3 amino acids: CASSQTGTPTNEKLFF. The CDR3 DNA follows: TGTGCCAGCAGCCAGACAGGGACCCCAACTAATGAAAAACTGTTTTTT.